This T cell receptor beta chain was recorded in a study of response to subunit inactivated influenza vaccine. TCRdb re-analysed the RT-PCR reads in MiXCR, keeping a single row per CDR3 protein. The table records approximately 700,000 distinct CDR3 sequences, 15% to 18% of them present only once. CDR3 length equals 16 residues. V lost 1 base and J lost 2; bases outside the gene matches: 5. V usage is TRBV12-3 or TRBV12-4 and J usage is TRBJ2-1; TRBD2 matches 7 bases. The sequence came from a man in his fifties or sixties who received an inactivated influenza vaccine. Specimen: PBMCs from blood, collected approximately 12 days after vaccination. CDR3 nucleotide sequence: TGTGCCAGCAGTTTAGACGCTAGCGGAGCCTACAATGAGCAGTTCTTC. Encoded protein: CASSLDASGAYNEQFF.